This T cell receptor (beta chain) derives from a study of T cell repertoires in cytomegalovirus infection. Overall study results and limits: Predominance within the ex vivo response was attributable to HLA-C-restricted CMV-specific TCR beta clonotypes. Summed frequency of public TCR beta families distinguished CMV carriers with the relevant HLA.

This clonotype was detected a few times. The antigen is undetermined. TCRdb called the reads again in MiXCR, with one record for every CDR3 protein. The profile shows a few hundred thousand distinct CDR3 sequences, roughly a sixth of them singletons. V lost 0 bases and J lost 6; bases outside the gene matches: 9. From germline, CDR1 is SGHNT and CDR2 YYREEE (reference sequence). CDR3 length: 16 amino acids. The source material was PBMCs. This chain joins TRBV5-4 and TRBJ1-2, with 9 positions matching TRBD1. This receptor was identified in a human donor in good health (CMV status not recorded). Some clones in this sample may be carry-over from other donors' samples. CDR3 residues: CASSLGWTGEGNGYTF. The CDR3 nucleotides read TGTGCCAGCAGCTTGGGTTGGACAGGGGAAGGTAATGGCTACACCTTC.